This entry lists 18 T cell receptor beta chains sequenced from one sample in a study of T cells in Graves' hyperthyroidism and ophthalmopathy. TCR beta CDR3 regions were amplified from RNA. Carried out on the TCR CDR3, a first-round RT-PCR used the HTBI primer set. TCRdb reanalysed the multiplex PCR reads using MiXCR and keeps one entry per CDR3 protein. Here the sample spans some 420,000 distinct CDR3 sequences, about an eighth being singletons. Sequencing was performed on blood. These receptors all come from a woman in her late teens or twenties with Graves' hyperthyroidism.

This clonotype occurred a few times. The chain joins TRBV5-4 to TRBJ2-5, with TRBD1 as a possible D gene (6 bases). V lost 0 bases and J lost 3, with 9 bases in between. Germline V gene lookup returns CDR1 SGHNT and CDR2 YYREEE (reference sequence). The CDR3 spans 14 residues. The CDR3, as DNA: TGTGCCAGCAGCTTGGTCTACAGGGAAGAGACCCAGTACTTC. Its protein is CASSLVYREETQYF. The variable domain in full, completed from reference TRBV5-4 and TRBJ2-5, reads ETGVTQSPTHLIKTRGQQVTLRCSSQSGHNTVSWYQQALGQGPQFIFQYYREEENGRGNFPPRFSGLQFPNYSSELNVNALELDDSALYLCASSLVYREETQYFGPGTRLLVL.

This clonotype was counted at least ten times. This chain joins TRBV2 and TRBJ2-7, with D unclear. Germline V gene sequence: CDR1 SNHLY, CDR2 FYNNEI. V was clipped by 6 bases and J by 0 bases, with 18 bases between them. The CDR3 has 16 amino acids. The CDR3 sequence is CASRLPPDRSSYEQYF. Written as DNA, the CDR3 is TGTGCCAGCAGACTCCCACCCGACCGAAGCTCCTACGAGCAGTACTTC.

This clonotype was counted at least ten times. The rearrangement uses TRBV15 and TRBJ2-3; the match to TRBD2 covers 8 bases. The CDR3 covers 17 residues. V trimming: 0 bases; J trimming: 0 bases; junction bases outside the gene matches: 5. CDR1 is LNHNV and CDR2 is YYDKDF in the germline V gene (reference sequence). CDR3 loop: CATSRDWTSSSTDTQYF. The CDR3, as DNA: TGTGCCACCAGCAGAGATTGGACTAGCTCTAGCACAGATACGCAGTATTTT.

This clonotype has only a few counts. The rearrangement joins TRBV7-3 to TRBJ1-1, with D unclear. This CDR3 region has 13 residues. Germline-derived CDR1 and CDR2 are SGHTA and FQGTGA. Trimming took 5 bases from V and 3 from J, leaving 10 bases between them. The CDR3 DNA is TGTGCCAGCAGCACTTCTGGTGACACTGAAGCTTTCTTT. Translation gives CASSTSGDTEAFF.

Ten or more counts support this clonotype. The rearrangement links TRBV6-1 to TRBJ2-3, with 10 bases lining up with TRBD2. CDR1 MNHNS and CDR2 SASEGT come from the germline V gene. V was clipped by 2 bases and J by 1 base; unmatched bases: 3. The CDR3 contains 16 residues. CDR3 coding DNA: TGTGCCAGCAGTGAAAGAGGACTAGCGGGCACAGATACGCAGTATTTT. Its protein product is CASSERGLAGTDTQYF.

Notes on this clonotype: A much bigger clone sits one base away, suggesting this may be a read error. The chain links TRBV2 to TRBJ1-2; D is undetermined. This CDR3 region has 16 residues. V lost 3 bases, J lost 8 bases, and 22 bases lay in between. CDR1 SNHLY and CDR2 FYNNEI come from the germline V gene. DNA for the CDR3: TGTGCCAGCAGTGAGGCAAGGCAGGCCACAAATGAAGGCTACACCTTC. Protein: CASSEARQATNEGYTF. Full variable domain (missing parts from reference TRBV2 and TRBJ1-2): EPEVTQTPSHQVTQMGQEVILRCVPISNHLYFYWYRQILGQKVEFLVSFYNNEISEKSEIFDDQFSVERPDGSNFTLKIRSTKLEDSAMYFCASSEARQATNEGYTFGSGTRLTVV.

The chain joins TRBV6-1 to TRBJ2-5; weak D call: TRBD1 (8 bases). Germline V gene data show CDR1 as MNHNS and CDR2 as SASEGT. Trimming pared 6 bases from V and 0 bases from J, leaving 17 bases between. The CDR3 consists of 16 residues. This chain's CDR3 is CASSRTGGGYQETQYF. The DNA of the CDR3 is TGTGCCAGCAGCCGAACAGGGGGGGGGTACCAAGAGACCCAGTACTTC.

CDR3 sequence reads: CASSPNRDNSPLHF. Written as DNA, the CDR3 is TGTGCCAGCTCACCAAATAGGGATAATTCACCCCTCCACTTT. V is TRBV18 and J is TRBJ1-6; D call uncertain. CDR1 KGHSH and CDR2 LQKENI come from the germline V gene. Between the trimmed V and J ends, which lost 2 bases and 5 bases, there was a span of 7 bases. This CDR3 spans 14 amino acids.

This clonotype was recorded many times. For the CDR3, the DNA is TGTGCCAGCAGTTCGGGACAGGGAATAGGCAAAAACATTCAGTACTTC. Its protein is CASSSGQGIGKNIQYF. V gene TRBV27 combines with J gene TRBJ2-4, with 9 bases matching TRBD1. In germline, CDR1 is MNHEY, CDR2 SMNVEV (reference sequence). With V trimmed by 4 bases and J by 3 bases, 7 bases remained unmatched. The CDR3 contains 16 residues.

This clonotype was found a few times. The chain joins TRBV30 to TRBJ2-4, with TRBD2 as a possible D gene (6 bases). Trimming pared 0 bases from V and 1 base from J, leaving 10 bases between. The germline V gene encodes CDR1 GTSNPN and CDR2 SVGIG (reference sequence). This CDR3 is built from 15 residues. Written as DNA, the CDR3 is TGTGCCTGGAGTGTCGGGGGTGCGGCCAAAAACATTCAGTACTTC. The encoded protein is CAWSVGGAAKNIQYF.

The table lists this clonotype with many counts. The V call is TRBV7-9, the J call TRBJ2-1; a weak D match, TRBD2 (6 bases). CDR3 length: 14 residues. Trimming shortened V by 4 bases and J by 4 bases, and 11 bases separated the two germline ends. Per germline, CDR1 SEHNR and CDR2 FQNEAQ (reference sequence). The CDR3 nucleotides are TGTGCCAGCAGCTCTAGCGAGGAATACAATGAGCAGTTCTTC. Translated: CASSSSEEYNEQFF.

The V gene is TRBV10-3, the J gene TRBJ1-1; a weak D match, TRBD1 (5 bases). The germline V gene has CDR1 ENHRY and CDR2 SYGVKD. V was trimmed by 10 bases and J by 1 base, leaving 13 bases between them. The CDR3 loop spans 13 amino acids. The CDR3 coding sequence is TGTGCCAACAGCTGGGGGGGGAACACTGAAGCTTTCTTT. Protein product: CANSWGGNTEAFF.

This clonotype was seen at least ten times. The chain uses TRBV7-8 and TRBJ1-5, with TRBD1 matching 9 bases. V lost 0 bases, J lost 4 bases, and 4 bases stayed unmatched. The CDR3 contains 16 residues. Germline V gene data show CDR1 as SGHVS and CDR2 as FQNEAQ. The CDR3, as DNA: TGTGCCAGCAGCTTAGCGCACAGGGGGCAGAATCAGCCCCAGCATTTT. Its protein product is CASSLAHRGQNQPQHF.

There are a few counts of this clonotype. J is TRBJ1-3 and V is TRBV12-3 or TRBV12-4; 7 bases fit TRBD1. This CDR3 is built from 15 residues. V lost 8 bases and J lost 0; bases outside the gene matches: 7. The CDR3: CASRTGHLSGNTIYF. The CDR3 DNA reads TGTGCCAGCCGGACAGGACACCTCTCTGGAAACACCATATATTTT.

To note about this clonotype: A single base separates this from a much larger clone, so it may be a read error. V and J are TRBV2 and TRBJ2-7; D is undetermined. Germline values: CDR1 SNHLY, CDR2 FYNNEI. The CDR3 is 14 amino acids. The CDR3 protein is CTSSEVRSAAEQYF. CDR3 nucleotides: TGTACCAGCAGTGAAGTTAGGAGTGCAGCCGAGCAGTACTTC.

V is TRBV15 and J is TRBJ1-2, with a tentative D call TRBD1 (5 bases). This CDR3 has 15 amino acids. V lost 0 bases to trimming and J lost 2 bases, with 10 bases between them. The germline V gene has CDR1 LNHNV and CDR2 YYDKDF (reference sequence). CDR3 nucleotides: TGTGCCACCAGCAGAGATCGGGAGGGGAACTATGGCTACACCTTC. This translates into CATSRDREGNYGYTF.

This clonotype was seen many times. CDR3 bases: TGCAGTGCCTACGATAGCGGCCTCACAGATACGCAGTATTTT. It translates to CSAYDSGLTDTQYF. This rearrangement joins TRBV20-1 to TRBJ2-3; tentatively, D is TRBD2 (6 bases). Germline assignment: CDR1 DFQATT and CDR2 SNEGSKA (reference sequence). Trimming pared 6 bases from V and 2 bases from J, leaving 15 bases between. This CDR3 is 14 amino acids long.

This clonotype was counted many times. The rearrangement joins TRBV7-8 to TRBJ2-1; 10 bases are shared with TRBD2. Trimming cost V 1 base and J 7 bases; bases outside gene matches: 4. CDR1 SGHVS and CDR2 FQNEAQ come from the germline V gene. This CDR3 spans 15 amino acids. CDR3 residues: CASSLVSGRSNEQFF. DNA of the CDR3: TGTGCCAGCAGCTTAGTTAGCGGGAGGAGTAATGAGCAGTTCTTC. Drawing the rest from reference TRBV7-8 and TRBJ2-1, the complete variable domain is GAGVSQSPRYKVAKRGQDVALRCDPISGHVSLFWYQQALGQGPEFLTYFQNEAQLDKSGLPSDRFFAERPEGSVSTLKIQRTQQEDSAVYLCASSLVSGRSNEQFFGPGTRLTVL.